These 9 T cell receptor beta chains share one sample of origin, sequenced in a study of T-cell reconstitution after alpha-beta-depleted transplantation in children. Using unique molecular identifiers, the investigators prepared the TCRbeta library. TCRdb re-called the PCR reads through MiXCR, storing one row per CDR3 protein. Here the sample spans about 230,000 distinct CDR3 sequences, 8% to 9.5% being singletons. This specimen consisted of PBMCs from the stem cell graft donor, obtained from the stem cell graft. These receptors originate from a human donor who donated a stem cell graft to a child with acute lymphoblastic leukemia.

The table lists this clonotype with a few counts. The chain uses TRBV5-1 and TRBJ2-3, with 11 nucleotides matching TRBD2. Germline assignment: CDR1 SGHRS and CDR2 YFSETQ. Losses at the gene ends were 3 bases for V and 6 bases for J; bases not matched to a gene: 15. The CDR3 spans 18 residues. The CDR3 DNA sequence: TGCGCCAGCAGCTCGTTGGCCTTGAGACTAGCGGGGTCGGATACGCAGTATTTT. Protein sequence: CASSSLALRLAGSDTQYF.

V is TRBV12-3 or TRBV12-4 and J is TRBJ2-1; 7 bases match TRBD1. Trimming removed 8 bases from V and 0 bases from J; junction bases left unmatched: 7. The CDR3 is made up of 15 amino acids. The CDR3 region has the DNA TGTGCCAGCGAACAGGGGCCGAGCTCCTACAATGAGCAGTTCTTC. The encoded protein is CASEQGPSSYNEQFF.

The V and J genes are TRBV4-3 and TRBJ2-3, with 10 bases aligning to TRBD2. V was clipped by 0 bases and J by 11 bases; unmatched bases: 14. The CDR3 runs 17 residues. Looked up from germline, CDR1 is LGHNA and CDR2 is YSLEER. DNA for the CDR3: TGCGCCAGCAGCCAAGATCGCACTAGCGGGACGCGGCGCGGGCAGTATTTT. Protein sequence: CASSQDRTSGTRRGQYF.

This clonotype has a count of ten or more. The chain has TRBV24-1 and TRBJ2-7; the D gene is possibly TRBD2 (6 bases). The CDR3 has 15 residues. V was pared by 3 bases and J by 3 bases, with 14 bases between. Germline V gene data show CDR1 as KGHDR and CDR2 as SFDVKD. Written as DNA, the CDR3 is TGTGCCACCAGTGATCGGAGGGCCCGGGTCTACGAGCAGTACTTC. This sequence encodes CATSDRRARVYEQYF.

In its sample, this clonotype was seen many times. The chain links TRBV7-2 to TRBJ2-3; TRBD2 aligns across 10 bases. Germline V CDR1 and CDR2: SGHTA, FQGNSA. The CDR3 consists of 16 residues. Germline trimming cut 5 bases from V and 3 bases from J; bases unmatched to any gene: 8. As DNA, the CDR3 is TGTGCCAGCAGCCGGGGGGCTAGCGGGGGAACAGATACGCAGTATTTT. Its protein product is CASSRGASGGTDTQYF.

This clonotype has only a few counts. The chain carries TRBV15 and TRBJ1-2; no firm D call. The CDR3 contains 15 residues. Germline V CDR1 and CDR2: LNHNV, YYDKDF (reference sequence). With 0 bases removed from V and 4 bases from J, the gap between germline ends came to 12 bases. The CDR3 loop reads CATSRDHRDPYGYTF. The CDR3 coding sequence is TGTGCCACCAGCAGAGATCATCGGGATCCCTATGGCTACACCTTC.

J is TRBJ2-5 and V is TRBV30, with TRBD1 matching over 7 bases. The germline CDR1 and CDR2 sequences are GTSNPN and SVGIG (reference sequence). V lost 7 bases to trimming and J lost 4 bases; unmatched junction nucleotides: 6. CDR3 size: 12 residues. The CDR3 here is CASTGPGETQYF. CDR3 in DNA: TGTGCCTCGACAGGGCCGGGAGAGACCCAGTACTTC. Full variable domain (outside the CDR3, taken from reference TRBV30 and TRBJ2-5): SQTIHQWPATLVQPVGSPLSLECTVEGTSNPNLYWYRQAAGRGLQLLFYSVGIGQISSEVPQNLSASRPQDRQFILSSKKLLLSDSGFYLCASTGPGETQYFGPGTRLLVL.

The sample holds many counts of this clonotype. The chain links TRBV5-1 to TRBJ1-4; weak D call: TRBD1 (5 bases). The CDR3 has 15 amino acids. Germline CDR1 and CDR2: SGHRS and YFSETQ. V dropped 4 bases and J dropped 3 bases, with 13 bases sitting between them. The CDR3 DNA follows: TGCGCCAGCAGCAGGGTGGGGGATGCTAATGAAAAACTGTTTTTT. Translation gives CASSRVGDANEKLFF.

The chain links TRBV3-1 to TRBJ2-7; D possibly matches TRBD1 or TRBD2 (7 bases each). Germline CDR1 and CDR2: LGHDT and YNNKEL (reference sequence). The CDR3 has 16 amino acids. V was clipped by 4 bases and J by 6 bases, with 22 bases between them. The CDR3 spells CASSPLQGGLWGEQYF. The CDR3 DNA follows: TGTGCCAGCAGCCCTCTCCAGGGGGGGCTATGGGGCGAGCAGTACTTC.